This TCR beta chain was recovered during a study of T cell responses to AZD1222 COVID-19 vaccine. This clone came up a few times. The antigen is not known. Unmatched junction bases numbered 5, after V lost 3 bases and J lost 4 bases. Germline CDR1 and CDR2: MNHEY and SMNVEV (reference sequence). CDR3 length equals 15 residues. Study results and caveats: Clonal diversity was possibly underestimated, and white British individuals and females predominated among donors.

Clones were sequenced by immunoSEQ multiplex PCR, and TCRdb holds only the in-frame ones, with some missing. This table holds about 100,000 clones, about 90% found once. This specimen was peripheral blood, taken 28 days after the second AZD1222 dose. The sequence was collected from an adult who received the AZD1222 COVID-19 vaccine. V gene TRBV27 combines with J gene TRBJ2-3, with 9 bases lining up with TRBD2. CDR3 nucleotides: TGTGCCAGCAGTTTTAGCGGGAGTTGGGCAGATACGCAGTATTTT. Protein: CASSFSGSWADTQYF.